Detailed here is one T cell receptor beta chain. The table lists this clonotype with a few counts. Its antigen specificity is not known. Per-nucleotide qualities are absent, and no much larger clonotype sits a single base away. This specimen comes from a study of regulatory T cells in long-lasting Graves disease listed by TCRdb under 2021. In the study overall: To count as having persistent Graves' disease, a patient had to have received antithyroid drug treatment for over 5 years with TSH receptor autoantibodies remaining persistently positive. The study took place in China and was registered as a clinical trial. In the clinical cohort, patients with persistent Graves' disease had used antithyroid drugs for an average of roughly 10 years. Patients with persistent Graves' disease were compared with patients with newly diagnosed Graves' disease using TCR sequencing and RNA sequencing of peripheral blood. A total of around 35 samples underwent TCR sequencing, from around 13 patients with persistent Graves' disease and roughly 20 patients with newly diagnosed Graves' disease.

The sample's time point label is to be understood as: persistent/refractory GD, antithyroid drugs over 5 years with positive TRAb. For both TCR sequencing and RNA sequencing, RNA was extracted from PBMCs in TRIzol. The diagnosis of Graves' disease followed American Thyroid Association guidelines. The patients came from an endocrinology department in Xi'an, China. From each patient, 8 to 10 milliliters of peripheral blood was collected into an EDTA anticoagulant tube. Ficoll Paque Plus density gradient separation was used to isolate PBMCs, and no further T cell sorting was done. An Agilent 2100 Bioanalyzer and agarose gel were used to check RNA quality, and a NanoDrop 2000 was used to measure RNA concentration. The receptor library was made with multiplex PCR. TCRdb names Illumina HiSeq 4000 as the instrument used. To build TCR beta libraries, CDR3 regions were amplified by Arm-PCR using iRepertoire HTBI primers. PCR products were gel purified before sequencing. The original pipeline was this. Gene usage analysis of CDR3 amino acid clonotypes relied on the roughly 60 TRBV and about 13 TRBJ segments identified across samples. Filtered high-quality paired reads were merged into contigs using COPE and FqMerger. BLAST was used to align contigs to the IMGT TRBV, TRBD and TRBJ reference genes, and CDR3 was defined following IMGT. Any clonotype with a frequency above 0.1% was counted as a highly expanded clone. Shannon entropy served as the measure of repertoire diversity, while the Gini coefficient captured V-J evenness. Public clonotypes were defined as clonotypes shared by more than one individual. Clones were called with MiXCR by TCRdb after fastp trimmed the public reads at Q25, and only in-frame beta chains were retained. Entries that share a CDR3 protein sequence are merged under the most common genes and DNA. TCRdb's processing, not the authors' own work, is the source of the V and J calls. Across this sample there are some 430,000 distinct CDR3 sequences, with 20% to 25% seen only once. Of the sample, about 7% falls within the top ten clones.

Overall results and qualifications from the work: Sequencing and analysis were limited to the TCR beta chain. The authors noted that the small sample size was a limitation that may lower accuracy. Compared with newly diagnosed patients, persistent Graves' disease patients had lower TCR Shannon entropy and fewer highly expanded clones, which suggests clonal expansion. A larger number of public clonotypes was shared among persistent patients (more than 2,500) than among newly diagnosed patients (around 870). The study examined only peripheral blood because the primary lesion, thyroid tissue, could not be accessed. Persistent disease showed preferential use of TRBV28, TRBJ1-2 and TRBJ2-5, whereas newly diagnosed disease favored TRBV20-1 and TRBJ2-1.

CDR1 and CDR2 were assigned from the germline V gene (reference sequence) as DFQATT and SNEGSKA. Taken from cysteine to phenylalanine, the CDR3 has 13 residues. Just the 39-base CDR3 DNA is kept, in frame starting at base 1. The V and J ends are trimmed by 0 bases and 1 base, leaving 6 bases between them. The TCR comes from a female donor with Graves disease. The chain is encoded by TRBV20-1 joined to TRBJ1-1; the D gene is unclear. Source: peripheral blood mononuclear cells (PBMCs), taken when the disease was refractory, from a patient treated with antithyroid drugs. CDR3 protein: CSARETPNTEAFF. In nucleotides, the sequence is TGCAGTGCTAGAGAAACACCGAACACTGAAGCTTTCTTT.